This T cell receptor (beta chain) was obtained from a study of OX40 agonist ivuxolimab in advanced cancers. Study in general: Participants averaged roughly 60 years of age (range roughly 23 to 80) and were around 80% male.

The V segment lost 0 bases and the J segment 0 bases; nucleotides outside the gene matches: 5. This CDR3 has 17 amino acids. Germline lookup yields CDR1 LNHDA and CDR2 SQIVND (reference sequence). Repertoires were generated with immunoSEQ multiplex PCR, while TCRdb's copy carries only in-frame clones and drops some. The sample carries about 71,000 clones, about 91% recorded once. Of note for this clone: Its antigen is still unknown.

Study-wide results and caveats: At 0.1 to 3.0 mg/kg and by week 6, CD4+ and CD8+ T cells in the blood had expanded clonally. Researchers did not establish what antigens the expanded peripheral T cells target.

This receptor was obtained from an adult with an advanced solid tumor such as melanoma, head and neck, liver or kidney cancer. Source: CD4+ or CD8+ T cells sorted from blood, taken in a trial of the OX40 agonist ivuxolimab. The rearrangement joins TRBV19 to TRBJ1-1, with TRBD1 matching 9 bases. The CDR3 is CASSIEGTGILNTEAFF. CDR3 sequence (DNA): TGTGCCAGTAGTATAGAAGGGACAGGGATCCTGAACACTGAAGCTTTCTTT.